The entry below describes one TCR beta chain. This entry is derived from a study of blood T cell repertoires in COVID-19. Looking at the study overall: COVID-19 samples collected from the United States, Italy and Spain covered acute and convalescent phases. The analysed material was cDNA or gDNA that came from T cells, B-cell-depleted T cells, or PBMCs.

Measured with immunoSEQ multiplex PCR; TCRdb has only the in-frame clones, and not every one. This table holds tens of thousands of clones, over 75% found once. CDR1 MGHDK and CDR2 SYGVNS come from the germline V gene. Losses at the gene ends were 7 bases for V and 3 bases for J; bases not matched to a gene: 5. This CDR3 has 14 amino acids. Sequenced material: peripheral blood. This chain links TRBV25-1 with TRBJ1-3; TRBD1 aligns across 8 bases. The sequence derives from a man between 65 and 80 years old with active or convalescent COVID-19. The CDR3 reads CASMFTGGGNTIYF. The DNA of the CDR3 is TGTGCCAGCATGTTTACAGGGGGTGGAAACACCATATATTTT.